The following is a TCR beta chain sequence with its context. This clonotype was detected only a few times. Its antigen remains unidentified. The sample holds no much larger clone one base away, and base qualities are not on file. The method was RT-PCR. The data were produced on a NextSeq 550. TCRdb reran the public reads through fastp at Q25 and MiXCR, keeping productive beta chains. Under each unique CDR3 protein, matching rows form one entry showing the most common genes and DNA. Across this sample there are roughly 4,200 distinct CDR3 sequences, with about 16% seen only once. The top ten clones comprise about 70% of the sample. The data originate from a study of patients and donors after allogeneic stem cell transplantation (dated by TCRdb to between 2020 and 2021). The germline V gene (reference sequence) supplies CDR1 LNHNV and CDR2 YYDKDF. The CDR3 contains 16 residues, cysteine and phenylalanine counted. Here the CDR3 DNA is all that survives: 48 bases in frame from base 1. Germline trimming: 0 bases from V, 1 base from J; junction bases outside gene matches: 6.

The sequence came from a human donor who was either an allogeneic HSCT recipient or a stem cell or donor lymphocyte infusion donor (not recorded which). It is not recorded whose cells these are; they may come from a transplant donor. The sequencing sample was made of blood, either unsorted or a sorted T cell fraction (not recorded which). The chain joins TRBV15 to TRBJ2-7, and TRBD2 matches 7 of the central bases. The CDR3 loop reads CATSREVQGGSYEQYF. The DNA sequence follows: TGTGCCACCAGCAGAGAGGTCCAGGGAGGGTCCTACGAGCAGTACTTC.